The T cell receptor (beta chain) described here comes from a study of cytomegalovirus exposure and HLA in healthy donors. Study findings and constraints: HLA restriction was apparent for most CMV-associated TCR beta chains in a later analysis.

Per germline, CDR1 ENHRY and CDR2 SYGVKD. The V and J ends lost 2 bases and 11 bases, in that order; junction bases with no gene match: 6. The CDR3 covers 13 residues. A multiplex PCR was run with 60 Vbeta primers and 13 Jbeta primers. Using immunoSEQ multiplex PCR, the repertoire was profiled, and TCRdb retains in-frame clones only, with some absent. The listing contains 160,000 or so clones. In the case of this clone: The antigen remains unidentified.

Sequencing input: PBMCs. This clonotype originated in a man aged 30-40 years in good health and CMV-seronegative. The chain couples TRBV10-3 to TRBJ1-1; TRBD1 agrees at 9 bases. The CDR3 loop is CAISETGTGKAFF. In nucleotides, the CDR3 is TGTGCCATCAGTGAGACCGGGACAGGGAAGGCTTTCTTT.